This entry concerns a single T cell receptor beta chain. Its antigen remains unidentified. This entry is derived from a study of blood T cells in healthy people across ages. The CDR3 covers 15 residues. The V gene's germline CDR1 is DFQATT and CDR2 SNEGSKA (reference sequence). V gave up 0 bases and J gave up 2 bases, with 11 bases separating them. Primed by a sample-barcoded 5' primer and a J-beta primer mix, a second PCR proceeded for about 7 to 11 cycles. TCRdb used MiXCR to reprocess the 5' RACE reads, holding one entry per CDR3 protein. The table lists about 680,000 distinct CDR3 sequences, 49% of them singletons. Points from the study as a whole: Both higher diversity and more naive CD4+ cells marked long-lived donors when set against aged donors. Per million T cells, TCR beta diversity dropped about linearly as age rose.

The chain couples TRBV20-1 to TRBJ2-1, with D perhaps matching TRBD2 (6 bases). The sequencing input was blood. The receptor comes from a woman in her sixties or seventies in good health. CDR3 sequence: CSARDVRLAYNEQFF. Here the CDR3 DNA reads TGCAGTGCTAGAGATGTGAGACTAGCCTACAATGAGCAGTTCTTC.